This entry features one T cell receptor beta chain sequence. No cognate antigen has been identified for it. Base-call qualities are not available, and no considerably larger clone is one nucleotide away. This record comes from a study of control samples from healthy donors and cancer patients (dated by TCRdb to the early 2020s). The library was obtained by the immunoSEQ multiplex PCR assay. This is the immuneACCESS table as TCRdb keeps it, with only in-frame sequences that have V and J called. A part of the clones is gone; compared with another copy, unresolved V genes explain less than half, and the rest is unexplained. This sample comprises more than 20,000 clones, approximately 91% of them detected only once. Roughly 12% of the sample lies in the top ten. V lost 0 bases and J lost 6 bases; the stretch between them is 8 bases long. Measured from the cysteine to the phenylalanine, the CDR3 is 14 residues long. The kept DNA is CDR3 alone, 42 bases in frame from the first base. CDR1 is given as SGHNT and CDR2 as YENEEA, both from the germline V gene.

The chain was built from TRBV11-3 and TRBJ2-2; the D gene assignment is perhaps TRBD1 or TRBD2, with each matching 5 bases. This TCR came from a man aged 50 to 60 with lung cancer. Sequenced sample: PBMCs. The nucleotide sequence reads TGTGCCAGCAGCTTAGAGTCGGGGCCCGGGGAGCTGTTTTTT. It codes for CASSLESGPGELFF.